The 10 T cell receptor beta chains below were found in one sample sequenced in a study of OX40 agonist ivuxolimab in advanced cancers. The protocol was immunoSEQ multiplex PCR, while the TCRdb copy is restricted to in-frame clones and leaves out a portion. Of about 73,000 clones listed, around nine tenths were seen once; the top ten hold over 0.65%. The specimen comprised CD4+ or CD8+ T cells sorted from blood, sampled in a trial of the OX40 agonist ivuxolimab. Source of these receptors: an adult with an advanced solid tumor such as melanoma, head and neck, liver or kidney cancer.

The rearrangement joins TRBV5-1 to TRBJ2-7; TRBD2 agrees at 13 bases. The CDR3 contains 17 residues. The germline CDR1 and CDR2 sequences are SGHRS and YFSETQ. V dropped 3 bases and J dropped 4; count of bases not matched to a gene: 10. CDR3 region: CASSSGLAGYSTYEQYF. CDR3 nucleotide sequence: TGCGCCAGCAGCTCGGGACTAGCGGGATATTCTACTTACGAGCAGTACTTC.

The chain carries TRBV18 and TRBJ2-7; possibly TRBD2 for D (7 bases). Trimming removed 6 bases at V and 2 bases at J, with 17 bases between. The CDR3 length is 15 residues. Germline values: CDR1 KGHSH, CDR2 LQKENI. The CDR3 here is CASSQGTGGTYEQYF. CDR3 bases: TGTGCCAGCTCGCAGGGGACCGGGGGGACCTACGAGCAGTACTTC.

The rearrangement uses TRBV14 and TRBJ1-2; weak D call: TRBD1 (6 bases). The CDR3 runs 12 residues. Germline V lookup: CDR1 SGHDN, CDR2 FVKESK. V was pared by 8 bases and J by 1 base, with 8 bases between. CDR3 region: CASAGVNYGYTF. CDR3 DNA: TGTGCCAGCGCAGGGGTTAACTATGGCTACACCTTC.

This sequence joins TRBV19 and TRBJ1-1; weak D call: TRBD1 (6 bases). V was cut by 6 bases and J by 0 bases, with 17 bases left in between. This CDR3 contains 16 residues. Germline values: CDR1 LNHDA, CDR2 SQIVND (reference sequence). CDR3 protein: CASSTDPGTMNTEAFF. DNA of the CDR3: TGTGCCAGTAGCACGGATCCCGGGACAATGAACACTGAAGCTTTCTTT.

The genes are TRBV6-1 and TRBJ2-3; D is possibly TRBD2 (5 bases). The CDR3 loop spans 18 amino acids. V was trimmed by 3 bases and J by 4 bases, leaving 23 bases between them. Germline V CDR1 and CDR2: MNHNS, SASEGT. CDR3 sequence reads: CASSESRSLIRGSDTQYF. CDR3 DNA: TGTGCCAGCAGTGAGAGTAGAAGTCTGATCCGGGGATCAGATACGCAGTATTTT.

This clone was seen only once. This chain joins TRBV10-3 and TRBJ2-7, with D unresolved. The CDR3 loop spans 13 amino acids. Trimming pared 6 bases from V and 3 bases from J, leaving 12 bases between. The germline V gene has CDR1 ENHRY and CDR2 SYGVKD. The CDR3 coding sequence is TGTGCCATCAGGGGGATTGGGATCTACGAGCAGTACTTC. Residues: CAIRGIGIYEQYF.

V usage is TRBV11-3 and J usage is TRBJ2-1; no definite D call. The germline V gene encodes CDR1 SGHNT and CDR2 YENEEA. CDR3 size: 15 residues. Trimming removed 2 bases from V and 6 bases from J, with 14 bases in between. DNA of the CDR3: TGTGCCAGCAGCTTACTCGAGGAGACGAGCAATGAGCAGTTCTTC. This translates into CASSLLEETSNEQFF.

The count of this clone is one. The CDR3 here is CASSLGQGDGGYTF. The CDR3 region has the DNA TGTGCCAGCAGCTTGGGACAGGGGGATGGTGGCTACACCTTC. The genes are TRBV5-4 and TRBJ1-2; 9 bases are a match to TRBD1. Germline CDR1 and CDR2: SGHNT and YYREEE (reference sequence). V was clipped by 0 bases and J by 7 bases; unmatched bases: 4. This CDR3 region has 14 residues. Full variable domain (missing parts from reference TRBV5-4 and TRBJ1-2): ETGVTQSPTHLIKTRGQQVTLRCSSQSGHNTVSWYQQALGQGPQFIFQYYREEENGRGNFPPRFSGLQFPNYSSELNVNALELDDSALYLCASSLGQGDGGYTFGSGTRLTVV.

The J gene is TRBJ2-1, the V gene TRBV18; 12 bases agree with TRBD2. The CDR3 covers 17 residues. CDR1 and CDR2 (germline): KGHSH, LQKENI. V was pared by 6 bases and J by 1 base, with 7 bases of the junction left unmatched. CDR3 coding DNA: TGTGCCAGCTCCTCGACTAGCGGGAGACGGTCCTACAATGAGCAGTTCTTC. It codes for CASSSTSGRRSYNEQFF.

On this clone: At one end the junction does not follow the germline gene, possibly because of a read error. The J gene is TRBJ2-1, the V gene TRBV6-1; D is unresolved. This CDR3 has 13 residues. The germline V gene has CDR1 MNHNS and CDR2 SASEGT. The CDR3 sequence is CASREAPLSEQFF. The DNA of the CDR3 is TGTGCCAGCAGGGAAGCTCCCCTTTCTGAGCAGTTCTTC.